This is a list of T cell receptor beta chains from one sample in a study of memory CD4+ T cells and cytomegalovirus serostatus. TCRdb's copy holds only in-frame clones and misses some; the assay was immunoSEQ multiplex PCR. Here the sample spans just over 45,000 clones, under 80% being singletons. Sequencing input: memory CD4+ T cells from blood. All receptors derive from an adult in good health and CMV-seronegative. Each CDR3 is given with its conserved first and last residue. D genes are given only for firm matches. Not every row has a clone size; where given, it reads once, few, many or a size class.

TRBD1	.	TRBV5-1	15	TRBJ1-1	CASSLEEGGYTEAFF	TGCGCCAGCAGCTTGGAGGAAGGGGGCTACACTGAAGCTTTCTTT
.	.	TRBV7-9	14	TRBJ1-4	CASSFTGKGEKLFF	TGTGCCAGCAGCTTTACAGGGAAGGGTGAAAAACTGTTTTTT
TRBD2	few	TRBV7-3	15	TRBJ2-5	CASSLSGLAEETQYF	TGTGCCAGCAGCTTATCGGGACTAGCGGAAGAGACCCAGTACTTC
TRBD1	.	TRBV7-2	15	TRBJ2-7	CASSSETGGSYEQYF	TGTGCCAGCAGCTCTGAGACAGGGGGCTCCTACGAGCAGTACTTC
.	.	TRBV11-2	15	TRBJ2-1	CASSLAGTRTNEQFF	TGTGCCAGCAGCCTAGCCGGGACTCGTACCAATGAGCAGTTCTTC
TRBD2	once	TRBV5-1	15	TRBJ2-5	CASSAGGPSGETQYF	TGCGCCAGCAGCGCGGGGGGCCCTTCGGGAGAGACCCAGTACTTC
.	.	TRBV9	16	TRBJ1-6	CASSPSGTGDNSPLHF	TGTGCCAGCAGCCCATCCGGGACGGGAGATAATTCACCCCTCCACTTT
.	.	TRBV7-8	13	TRBJ1-2	CASSLESAYGYTF	TGTGCCAGCAGCTTAGAAAGTGCCTATGGCTACACCTTC
.	few	TRBV5-1	17	TRBJ1-3	CASSLAFGSSSGNTIYF	TGCGCCAGCAGCTTGGCTTTCGGGAGCAGCTCTGGAAACACCATATATTTT
TRBD2	.	TRBV6-5	16	TRBJ2-5	CASSYRVAGGGETQYF	TGTGCCAGCAGTTACCGGGTAGCGGGGGGAGGGGAGACCCAGTACTTC
TRBD2	.	TRBV5-1	15	TRBJ2-7	CASSPGLAGLYEQYF	TGCGCCAGCAGCCCTGGACTAGCGGGGCTCTACGAGCAGTACTTC
.	few	TRBV10-3	17	TRBJ2-1	CAISESGSGLTYNEQFF	TGTGCCATCAGTGAGTCCGGTTCTGGCCTAACCTACAATGAGCAGTTCTTC
.	.	TRBV6-6	15	TRBJ1-6	CASSYLTEPNSPLHF	TGTGCCAGCAGTTACTTGACAGAGCCTAATTCACCCCTCCACTTT
.	.	TRBV5-1	12	TRBJ1-1	CASSEGMTEAFF	TGCGCCAGCAGCGAGGGAATGACTGAAGCTTTCTTT
.	.	TRBV20-1	11	TRBJ2-7	CSASRSNEQYF	TGCAGTGCTAGTAGGTCCAACGAGCAGTACTTC
TRBD1	.	TRBV11-2	12	TRBJ1-1	CASSVDRAEAFF	TGTGCCAGCAGCGTAGACAGGGCTGAAGCTTTCTTT
TRBD1	.	TRBV29-1	16	TRBJ1-2	CSVPITPGQGGDGYTF	TGCAGCGTACCAATTACACCGGGACAGGGAGGGGATGGCTACACCTTC
TRBD2	.	TRBV27	15	TRBJ2-3	CASSTTSGGTDTQYF	TGTGCCAGCAGTACGACTAGCGGGGGCACAGATACGCAGTATTTT
TRBD1	.	TRBV27	13	TRBJ2-6	CVTGGSGANVLTF	TGTGTGACAGGGGGCTCTGGGGCCAACGTCCTGACTTTC
.	.	TRBV19	13	TRBJ1-1	CASKRDGRGGAFF	TGTGCCAGTAAGCGGGACGGTCGAGGGGGAGCTTTCTTT
.	.	TRBV5-3	16	TRBJ2-7	CARSLVRRRPPYEQYF	TGTGCCAGAAGCTTGGTCCGGAGGAGGCCCCCCTACGAGCAGTACTTC
.	.	TRBV9	15	TRBJ1-5	CASSREGLINQPQHF	TGTGCCAGCAGCCGGGAGGGATTAATCAATCAGCCCCAGCATTTT
TRBD1	.	TRBV27	14	TRBJ1-1	CASRGQVGMAEAFF	TGTGCCAGCAGAGGACAGGTTGGGATGGCTGAAGCTTTCTTT
.	.	TRBV19	12	TRBJ2-3	CAAKGSTDTQYF	TGTGCCGCCAAGGGGTCCACAGATACGCAGTATTTT
.	.	TRBV4-1	16	TRBJ2-5	CASSQGRGGKQETQYF	TGCGCCAGCAGCCAAGGTCGAGGGGGGAAGCAAGAGACCCAGTACTTC
.	once	TRBV19	16	TRBJ2-3	CASRDIGTPGTDTQYF	TGTGCCAGTAGAGATATTGGGACTCCCGGCACAGATACGCAGTATTTT
TRBD2	.	TRBV7-9	14	TRBJ2-5	CASSQGLAEETQYF	TGTGCCAGCAGCCAGGGACTAGCGGAAGAGACCCAGTACTTC
TRBD1	few	TRBV5-1	15	TRBJ2-1	CASSHRDRVYNEQFF	TGCGCCAGCAGCCACCGGGACAGGGTCTACAATGAGCAGTTCTTC
.	.	TRBV7-2	13	TRBJ1-4	CASSPGGAEKLFF	TGTGCCAGCAGCCCGGGGGGGGCTGAAAAACTGTTTTTT
.	few	TRBV15	13	TRBJ2-1	CATSRDLGGEQFF	TGTGCCACCAGCAGAGATCTGGGCGGTGAGCAGTTCTTC
.	.	TRBV11-2	12	TRBJ1-1	CASSLQGNEAFF	TGTGCCAGCAGCTTACAGGGAAATGAAGCTTTCTTT
TRBD2	.	TRBV27	17	TRBJ2-3	CASSLQMTSGGTDTQYF	TGTGCCAGCAGTCTCCAAATGACTAGCGGGGGAACAGATACGCAGTATTTT
TRBD2	.	TRBV18	15	TRBJ2-7	CASSPPTSGDYEQYF	TGTGCCAGCTCACCACCGACTAGCGGGGACTACGAGCAGTACTTC
.	.	TRBV4-3	17	TRBJ1-3	CASSQDTNAASGNTIYF	TGCGCCAGCAGCCAAGATACTAACGCCGCCTCTGGAAACACCATATATTTT
.	.	TRBV2	14	TRBJ2-5	CASSIALLGETQYF	TGTGCCAGCAGCATCGCACTTCTAGGAGAGACCCAGTACTTC
.	few	TRBV9	13	TRBJ1-1	CASSVAVSAEAFF	TGTGCCAGCAGCGTAGCGGTTTCTGCTGAAGCTTTCTTT
.	.	TRBV4-3	16	TRBJ1-2	CASSHGAQGSTYGYTF	TGCGCCAGCAGCCACGGCGCCCAGGGCTCTACCTATGGCTACACCTTC
TRBD2	.	TRBV9	16	TRBJ2-7	CASSPRDSGASYEQYF	TGTGCCAGCAGCCCCCGTGATAGCGGGGCCTCCTACGAGCAGTACTTC
.	.	TRBV18	16	TRBJ1-5	CASSPSSQGTNQPQHF	TGTGCCAGCTCACCGTCGTCGCAGGGGACGAATCAGCCCCAGCATTTT
TRBD1	few	TRBV5-6	16	TRBJ1-2	CASSLVGQSGVGGYTF	TGTGCCAGCAGCTTGGTGGGACAGTCTGGAGTGGGTGGCTACACCTTC
.	.	TRBV2	12	TRBJ2-7	CASGQGGDEQYF	TGTGCCAGCGGACAGGGAGGGGACGAGCAGTACTTC
.	.	TRBV14	14	TRBJ2-7	CASSQDDLGYEQYF	TGTGCCAGCAGCCAAGATGACTTGGGCTACGAGCAGTACTTC
TRBD1	.	TRBV5-1	15	TRBJ2-3	CASRIPGQGTDTQYF	TGCGCCAGCCGAATACCGGGACAGGGCACAGATACGCAGTATTTT
.	.	TRBV5-6	15	TRBJ1-2	CASSLAAGANYGYTF	TGTGCCAGCAGCTTGGCGGCAGGAGCGAACTATGGCTACACCTTC
TRBD2	.	TRBV5-4	19	TRBJ2-3	CASSLVFGLAGGHTDTQYF	TGTGCCAGCAGCTTGGTCTTTGGGCTAGCGGGGGGACACACAGATACGCAGTATTTT
TRBD2	.	TRBV9	18	TRBJ2-6	CASSSRTSASSGANVLTF	TGTGCCAGCAGCTCGAGGACTAGCGCCAGCTCTGGGGCCAACGTCCTGACTTTC
.	.	TRBV7-2	15	TRBJ1-3	CASSLPGGSGNTIYF	TGTGCCAGCAGCTTACCGGGCGGATCTGGAAACACCATATATTTT
TRBD1	.	TRBV28	15	TRBJ2-1	CASSLLDRDVNEQFF	TGTGCCAGCAGTTTATTGGACAGGGACGTTAATGAGCAGTTCTTC
.	.	TRBV7-6	14	TRBJ1-6	CASSLHRDNSPLHF	TGTGCCAGCAGCCTCCACAGGGACAATTCACCCCTCCACTTT
.	.	TRBV6-1	14	TRBJ2-2	CASSRERGSGELFF	TGTGCCAGCAGCCGCGAAAGGGGGTCCGGGGAGCTGTTTTTT
.	.	TRBV6-5	15	TRBJ1-5	CASSSTGPGTQPQHF	TGTGCCAGCAGTTCTACAGGGCCGGGGACTCAGCCCCAGCATTTT
TRBD1	.	TRBV11-1	16	TRBJ1-4	CASSQRPGQGDEKLFF	TGTGCCAGCAGCCAACGTCCGGGACAGGGTGATGAAAAACTGTTTTTT
.	.	TRBV21-1	14	TRBJ2-5	CASSTAVFRETQYF	TGTGCCAGCAGCACCGCTGTGTTTAGAGAGACCCAGTACTTC
.	.	TRBV6-1	15	TRBJ1-3	CASSEGFYSGNTIYF	TGTGCCAGCAGTGAAGGATTTTACTCTGGAAACACCATATATTTT